Listed here is a single T cell receptor beta chain. The antigen remains unidentified. CD4+CD25+CD127- Tregs, CD4+CD25- non-Tregs, CD4 and CD8 cells were sorted. The data stem from a study of Tregs in tolerant kidney transplant recipients. Study-level results: Biological reproducibility was not directly addressed in this study. The most relevant donor-specific Treg TCRbeta repertoire apparently came from expansion with activated donor B cells. The small number of patients limits these findings pending further validation.

The CDR3 spans 17 residues. Looked up from germline, CDR1 is SGDLS and CDR2 is YYNGEE. Germline trimming cut 0 bases from V and 8 bases from J; bases unmatched to any gene: 11. The protocol was immunoSEQ multiplex PCR, while the TCRdb copy is restricted to in-frame clones and leaves out a portion. The sample records under 100,000 clones, 90% to 95% being singletons. V is TRBV9 and J is TRBJ2-1; 10 bases map to TRBD2. The TCR sequence derives from a human donor in good health. The sequenced material came from CD8+ T cells from blood. This CDR3 reads CASSVDNSGGRADEQFF. CDR3 bases: TGTGCCAGCAGCGTAGACAATAGCGGGGGGCGGGCCGATGAGCAGTTCTTC.